The 14 T cell receptor beta chains given below trace back to one sample, sequenced in a study of human T cells and chemical hapten exposure (dated by TCRdb to about 2021). This specimen's time point label, per the study, means: healthy volunteer bleed at 6 weeks. Total RNA was extracted from unfractionated whole blood that had been collected in Tempus Blood RNA tubes. Libraries came from RACE. Sequenced on a NextSeq 500. TCRdb trimmed the raw reads at Q25, called clones with MiXCR and kept productive beta chains. Each entry merges the rows of one CDR3 protein and shows their most common DNA and genes. The sample includes roughly 75,000 distinct CDR3 sequences, with around 9.3% observed a single time. The ten largest clones capture 1.5% to 2% of the sample. Sequencing input: whole blood. The source is a female donor in good health. Some clones in this sample may be carry-over from other donors' samples.

This clonotype occurred many times. V usage is TRBV3-1 and J usage is TRBJ1-6; D gene uncertain. The CDR3 is made up of 14 amino acids. CDR1 is LGHDT, CDR2 YNNKEL, per germline (reference sequence). V was clipped by 3 bases and J by 5 bases, with 8 bases between them. CDR3 residues: CASSQAGDNSPLHF. The CDR3 coding sequence is TGTGCCAGCAGCCAGGCAGGAGATAATTCACCCCTCCACTTT.

This chain links TRBV7-2 with TRBJ2-4; D is perhaps TRBD1 (6 bases). The ends were cut back, 6 bases at V and 0 bases at J, with 15 bases in the middle. CDR1 and CDR2 (germline): SGHTA, FQGNSA. The CDR3 has 16 amino acids. The CDR3 region has the DNA TGTGCCAGCAGTCATTCAGGGGAACGAGCCAAAAACATTCAGTACTTC. Amino acid sequence: CASSHSGERAKNIQYF.

The table lists this clonotype with a few counts. The rearrangement links TRBV12-3 or TRBV12-4 to TRBJ2-1, with D perhaps TRBD1 (6 bases). V lost 6 bases and J lost 8, with 14 bases in between. The CDR3 runs 13 residues. The CDR3 DNA reads TGTGCCAGCAGGAAAACAGGGAATGATGAGCAGTTCTTC. It yields the protein CASRKTGNDEQFF.

This clonotype was detected only a few times. The rearrangement joins TRBV7-3 to TRBJ1-1, with a tentative D call TRBD1 (5 bases). The CDR3 is made up of 14 amino acids. Trimming left V 5 bases short and J 5 bases short, with 15 bases between. CDR1 SGHTA and CDR2 FQGTGA come from the germline V gene. The CDR3: CASSPAGGVTEAFF. For the CDR3, the DNA is TGTGCCAGCAGCCCCGCTGGGGGGGTGACTGAAGCTTTCTTT.

This clonotype was seen ten or more times. V usage is TRBV7-2 and J usage is TRBJ1-2; 9 positions agree with TRBD1. CDR3 size: 15 residues. The germline V gene encodes CDR1 SGHTA and CDR2 FQGNSA. V lost 1 base to trimming and J lost 6 bases; unmatched junction nucleotides: 6. The DNA for the CDR3 is TGTGCCAGCAGCTTAGTGGGGACAGGGTACGATGGCTACACCTTC. It codes for CASSLVGTGYDGYTF.

The CDR3 DNA sequence: TGTGCCAGCAGCACCATCCGGACAGGTTCGACCCCCGCTAACTATGGCTACACCTTC. This translates into CASSTIRTGSTPANYGYTF. This sequence joins TRBV7-9 and TRBJ1-2, with 7 bases identical to TRBD1. The V and J ends lost 5 bases and 0 bases, in that order; junction bases with no gene match: 18. There are 19 residues in the CDR3. The germline CDR1 and CDR2 sequences are SEHNR and FQNEAQ (reference sequence).

This clonotype has just a few counts. This chain links TRBV28 with TRBJ1-4, with 8 bases lining up with TRBD1. V lost 7 bases and J lost 5; bases outside the gene matches: 6. The CDR3 spans 14 residues. Germline lookup yields CDR1 MDHEN and CDR2 SYDVKM. This CDR3 is CASKGSGGNEKLFF. The DNA of the CDR3 is TGTGCCAGCAAGGGATCAGGGGGCAATGAAAAACTGTTTTTT. Supplemented by reference TRBV28 and TRBJ1-4, the full variable domain reads DVKVTQSSRYLVKRTGEKVFLECVQDMDHENMFWYRQDPGLGLRLIYFSYDVKMKEKGDIPEGYSVSREKKERFSLILESASTNQTSMYLCASKGSGGNEKLFFGSGTQLSVL.

This clonotype was seen a handful of times. The CDR3 DNA is TGTGCCAGCACCCTCTCTGGGACAGGCACTGAAGCTTTCTTT. Its translation: CASTLSGTGTEAFF. This sequence joins TRBV7-9 and TRBJ1-1; TRBD1 agrees at 8 bases. Germline V lookup: CDR1 SEHNR, CDR2 FQNEAQ (reference sequence). The CDR3 covers 14 residues. The ends lost 7 bases at V and 4 bases at J; junction bases unmatched: 8.

This clonotype was recorded many times. The J gene is TRBJ2-1, the V gene TRBV29-1, with 9 positions matching TRBD1. The CDR3 length is 17 residues. Germline V gives CDR1 SQVTM, CDR2 ANQGSEA. With V trimmed by 1 base and J by 6 bases, 13 bases remained unmatched. Here the CDR3 reads CSVEAGLGQGSVNEQFF. The DNA of the CDR3 is TGCAGCGTTGAAGCTGGTTTGGGACAGGGATCGGTCAATGAGCAGTTCTTC.

Many counts were recorded for this clonotype. The V and J genes are TRBV6-5 and TRBJ1-1, with D possibly TRBD1 on 6 matching bases. The V end lost 6 bases, the J end lost 7 bases, and 21 bases lay between the germline ends. This CDR3 is built from 15 residues. Germline CDR1 MNHEY, CDR2 SVGAGI. Written as DNA, the CDR3 is TGTGCCAGCAGGCCCGACAGGCGCTCTCACGATGAAGCTTTCTTT. Translation gives CASRPDRRSHDEAFF.

This rearrangement joins TRBV2 to TRBJ2-7; 9 bases line up with TRBD2. In germline, CDR1 is SNHLY, CDR2 FYNNEI. This CDR3 has 14 amino acids. J was trimmed by 3 bases and V by 6 bases; bases with no gene match: 6. CDR3 in amino acids: CASRTQAGGYEQYF. The CDR3 nucleotides are TGTGCCAGCAGAACTCAAGCGGGGGGCTACGAGCAGTACTTC.

This clonotype was seen more than once but under ten times. The V gene is TRBV11-1, the J gene TRBJ2-7, with 7 bases aligning to TRBD1. This CDR3 has 13 amino acids. Germline V gene lookup returns CDR1 SGHAT and CDR2 FQDESV (reference sequence). After removal of 5 bases from V and 5 bases from J, the junction contained 6 bases not matched to a gene. Here the CDR3 DNA reads TGTGCCAGCAGCCCGGTCGGACAGGACGAGCAGTACTTC. Translation: CASSPVGQDEQYF.

This clonotype was recorded at least ten times. The gene calls are TRBV28 and TRBJ2-3; 8 bases match TRBD1. In germline, CDR1 is MDHEN, CDR2 SYDVKM. V gave up 4 bases and J gave up 3 bases; unmatched junction bases: 6. This CDR3 has 15 residues. DNA for the CDR3: TGTGCCAGCAGTTCGTCTGGACAGGGTACAGATACGCAGTATTTT. The encoded protein is CASSSSGQGTDTQYF.

This clonotype was observed at least ten times. This rearrangement joins TRBV9 to TRBJ1-5; D is unresolved. This CDR3 spans 14 amino acids. The V end lost 0 bases, the J end lost 4 bases, and 8 bases lay between the germline ends. The germline V gene encodes CDR1 SGDLS and CDR2 YYNGEE. The CDR3 DNA reads as TGTGCCAGCAGCGTAGCGCCCGAGAATCAGCCCCAGCATTTT. Its translation: CASSVAPENQPQHF.